This T cell receptor beta chain came from a study of T cells after yellow fever vaccination. Findings and caveats of the study: By day 5 rather than day 15, the secondary response had peaked, though it was weaker. In post-booster samples, most primary-vaccination clones reappeared (just under 98% CD4, approximately 91% CD8).

On this clonotype itself: The antigen remains unidentified.

The 5'RACE template-switching step produced TCR cDNA and added a universal primer site and UMIs. Using its own MiXCR run on the 5' RACE reads, TCRdb lists one record per CDR3 protein. Seen here are some 600,000 distinct CDR3 sequences, about a sixth observed once, and the top ten hold roughly 17%. Germline loops: CDR1 MDHEN, CDR2 SYDVKM. The CDR3 covers 12 residues. With 6 bases removed from V and 6 bases from J, the gap between germline ends came to 9 bases. This chain joins TRBV28 and TRBJ1-5; D gene unclear. Sequences were derived from PBMCs, sampled about 5 days after the first yellow fever vaccination. The receptor comes from a man aged 18-30 years who received the YFV17D yellow fever vaccine. The CDR3 is CASSPEGQPQHF. DNA of the CDR3: TGTGCCAGCAGCCCCGAGGGTCAGCCCCAGCATTTT. Using reference TRBV28 and TRBJ1-5 for the parts outside the CDR3, the full variable domain is DVKVTQSSRYLVKRTGEKVFLECVQDMDHENMFWYRQDPGLGLRLIYFSYDVKMKEKGDIPEGYSVSREKKERFSLILESASTNQTSMYLCASSPEGQPQHFGDGTRLSIL.